Listed here are 5 T cell receptor beta chains from one sample, sequenced in a study of cytomegalovirus exposure and HLA in healthy donors. Amplification used 60 Vbeta primers and 13 Jbeta primers. The method was immunoSEQ multiplex PCR; TCRdb's version includes in-frame clones alone and lacks a portion of them. The sample carries about 110,000 clones, approximately 82% recorded once. What was sequenced was PBMCs. The source of these receptors is a man aged 30 to 45 in good health and CMV-seropositive.

This chain links TRBV4-3 with TRBJ2-2; D possibly corresponds to TRBD2 (5 bases). The ends were cut back, 2 bases at V and 4 bases at J, with 11 bases in the middle. CDR1 and CDR2 from the germline V gene are LGHNA and YSLEER. The CDR3 contains 15 residues. This chain's CDR3 is CASSQFTSSTGELFF. The CDR3 DNA reads TGCGCCAGCAGCCAATTTACTAGTTCCACCGGGGAGCTGTTTTTT.

This chain uses TRBV6-5 with TRBJ2-7, with 11 bases that match TRBD1. The germline V gene has CDR1 MNHEY and CDR2 SVGAGI. V shed 5 bases and J 5 bases; nucleotides not matched to a gene: 8. The CDR3 covers 15 residues. CDR3 in amino acids: CASSTEGTGGHEQYF. The CDR3 DNA sequence: TGTGCCAGCAGTACTGAAGGGACAGGGGGTCACGAGCAGTACTTC.

The rearrangement uses TRBV5-1 and TRBJ1-6, with D uncertain. Per the germline V gene, CDR1 is SGHRS and CDR2 is YFSETQ. With 2 bases removed from V and 8 bases from J, the gap between germline ends came to 8 bases. The CDR3 is 13 amino acids. CDR3 loop: CASSLAGYSPLHF. Here the CDR3 DNA reads TGCGCCAGCAGCTTAGCGGGCTATTCACCCCTCCACTTT.

The gene calls are TRBV9 and TRBJ2-6, with unresolved D. Looked up from germline, CDR1 is SGDLS and CDR2 is YYNGEE. This CDR3 has 16 amino acids. V lost 2 bases and J lost 1, with 10 bases in between. The CDR3 region is CASSVAQASGANVLTF. Written as DNA, the CDR3 is TGTGCCAGCAGCGTCGCCCAGGCTTCTGGGGCCAACGTCCTGACTTTC. Looking up the rest from reference TRBV9 and TRBJ2-6 gives the full variable domain: DSGVTQTPKHLITATGQRVTLRCSPRSGDLSVYWYQQSLDQGLQFLIQYYNGEERAKGNILERFSAQQFPDLHSELNLSSLELGDSALYFCASSVAQASGANVLTFGAGSRLTVL.

The rearrangement joins TRBV4-2 to TRBJ1-2, with TRBD1 matching over 8 bases. The junction had 5 bases not matched to a gene; V was cut back by 0 bases and J by 2 bases. This CDR3 is built from 16 residues. Germline loops: CDR1 LGHNA, CDR2 YNFKEQ. Here the CDR3 DNA reads TGTGCCAGCAGCCAAGATCACCAGGGGGCGAACTATGGCTACACCTTC. It yields the protein CASSQDHQGANYGYTF.